Below, 22 T cell receptor beta chains from the same sample are listed, as sequenced in a study of blood T cell repertoires in COVID-19. TCRdb keeps only in-frame clones here, not all; method: immunoSEQ multiplex PCR. The sample shows approximately 120,000 clones, roughly three quarters of them seen only once. Sequenced material: peripheral blood. The receptors were sampled from a man aged 35-49 years with active or convalescent COVID-19.

The chain links TRBV5-1 to TRBJ1-4; 7 bases align to TRBD1. The CDR3 runs 15 residues. The germline V gene has CDR1 SGHRS and CDR2 YFSETQ. V dropped 4 bases and J dropped 2; count of bases not matched to a gene: 5. Here the CDR3 DNA reads TGCGCCAGCAGCCCCCAACAGGGGACTAATGAAAAACTGTTTTTT. It specifies CASSPQQGTNEKLFF. Supplemented by reference TRBV5-1 and TRBJ1-4, the full variable domain reads KAGVTQTPRYLIKTRGQQVTLSCSPISGHRSVSWYQQTPGQGLQFLFEYFSETQRNKGNFPGRFSGRQFSNSRSEMNVSTLELGDSALYLCASSPQQGTNEKLFFGSGTQLSVL.

Turning to this clone: Other DNA sequences within the sample encode an identical CDR3. This chain uses TRBV12-3 or TRBV12-4 with TRBJ1-1; possible D gene TRBD1, 5 bases. The germline V and J ends were trimmed by 4 bases and 1 base, with 7 bases remaining between them. The CDR3 is 13 amino acids. In nucleotides, the CDR3 is TGTGCCAGCAGTTCCGACAGGAACACTGAAGCTTTCTTT. This codes for CASSSDRNTEAFF.

The J gene is TRBJ1-5, the V gene TRBV5-6, with 8 bases lining up with TRBD1. V trimming: 1 base; J trimming: 0 bases; junction bases outside the gene matches: 9. This CDR3 has 18 amino acids. Germline CDR1 and CDR2: SGHDT and YYEEEE. The CDR3 nucleotides read TGTGCCAGCAGCTTGTGGGGACAGGACCGATATAGCAATCAGCCCCAGCATTTT. Protein product: CASSLWGQDRYSNQPQHF.

The rearrangement links TRBV4-2 to TRBJ2-2, with 10 bases lining up with TRBD2. Germline trimming cut 4 bases from V and 3 bases from J; bases unmatched to any gene: 2. This CDR3 is 15 amino acids long. CDR1 and CDR2 from the germline V gene are LGHNA and YNFKEQ. CDR3 bases: TGTGCCAGCAGCCTTACTAGCGGGGACACCGGGGAGCTGTTTTTT. This translates into CASSLTSGDTGELFF.

The chain uses TRBV6-6 and TRBJ1-6; tentative D call: TRBD1 (6 bases). Germline-derived CDR1 and CDR2 are MNHNY and SVGAGI (reference sequence). The CDR3 runs 15 residues. V was pared by 6 bases and J by 9 bases, with 18 bases between. The CDR3 bases are TGTGCCAGCAGCAAAGCGGGGGCCGCCGGTTCACCCCTCCACTTT. Protein: CASSKAGAAGSPLHF.

The V and J genes are TRBV21-1 and TRBJ2-1; the table calls TRBD2, which could not be checked here. TRBV21-1 is assigned pseudogene status. The CDR3 runs 14 residues. CDR3 nucleotide sequence: TGTGCCAGCAGCACGGGACTAGCGGGGGTTGAGCAGTTCTTC. Protein product: CASSTGLAGVEQFF.

V and J are TRBV6-6 and TRBJ1-5; no clear D gene. CDR1 is MNHNY and CDR2 is SVGAGI in the germline V gene (reference sequence). V was pared by 6 bases and J by 9 bases, with 21 bases between. CDR3 size: 15 residues. The CDR3 sequence is CASRRDWEGLTPQHF. The CDR3 coding sequence is TGTGCCAGCAGGCGCGATTGGGAGGGCCTGACGCCCCAGCATTTT.

V gene TRBV28 combines with J gene TRBJ2-7; D not resolved. Trimming pared 6 bases from V and 7 bases from J, leaving 10 bases between. Germline CDR1 MDHEN, CDR2 SYDVKM. CDR3 size: 11 residues. CDR3 region: CASSLFGEQYF. In DNA form, the CDR3 reads TGTGCCAGCAGCCTCTTCGGGGAGCAGTACTTC.

This clone was recorded only once. J is TRBJ2-7 and V is TRBV2; 13 bases are a match to TRBD2. Germline CDR1 is SNHLY and CDR2 is FYNNEI. The CDR3 has 14 amino acids. The J segment lost 4 bases and the V segment lost 7 bases, leaving 4 bases of the junction unmatched. The CDR3 loop reads CASTGTSGTYEQYF. In DNA form, the CDR3 reads TGTGCCAGCACCGGGACTAGCGGGACGTACGAGCAGTACTTC.

V gene TRBV7-9 combines with J gene TRBJ1-1; 7 bases are a match to TRBD1. CDR3 length: 16 amino acids. From germline, CDR1 is SEHNR and CDR2 FQNEAQ (reference sequence). Losses at the gene ends were 4 bases for V and 5 bases for J; bases not matched to a gene: 13. CDR3 region: CASSSRLTGKGTEAFF. The CDR3 DNA reads TGTGCCAGCAGCTCGCGTCTGACAGGGAAGGGGACTGAAGCTTTCTTT.

As DNA, the CDR3 is TGTGCCACCCGAGACAGAAACTATGGCTACACCTTC. Translated: CATRDRNYGYTF. The chain joins TRBV24-1 to TRBJ1-2; maybe TRBD1 (5 bases). This CDR3 has 12 amino acids. CDR1 KGHDR and CDR2 SFDVKD come from the germline V gene. The V and J ends lost 9 bases and 2 bases respectively, with 9 bases between them.

This clone has a single count. This chain connects TRBV5-1 to TRBJ2-2; maybe TRBD2 (5 bases). Looked up from germline, CDR1 is SGHRS and CDR2 is YFSETQ. The V gene lost 0 bases and the J gene lost 4 bases, with 10 bases spanning the gap. This CDR3 comprises 15 residues. The DNA of the CDR3 is TGCGCCAGCAGCTTGGCTAGCACAATCACCGGGGAGCTGTTTTTT. This gives the protein CASSLASTITGELFF.

The chain has TRBV19 and TRBJ2-7; tentatively, D is TRBD1 (5 bases). V was clipped by 7 bases and J by 1 base, with 11 bases between them. Germline V gene data show CDR1 as LNHDA and CDR2 as SQIVND (reference sequence). The CDR3 loop spans 13 amino acids. The CDR3 reads CASKSGSSYEQYF. CDR3 DNA: TGTGCCAGTAAATCAGGGTCTTCCTACGAGCAGTACTTC. Filled out from reference TRBV19 and TRBJ2-7, the complete variable domain reads DGGITQSPKYLFRKEGQNVTLSCEQNLNHDAMYWYRQDPGQGLRLIYYSQIVNDFQKGDIAEGYSVSREKKESFPLTVTSAQKNPTAFYLCASKSGSSYEQYFGPGTRLTVT.

The chain is built from TRBV5-8 and TRBJ1-6, with D uncertain. Germline V gene data show CDR1 as SGHTS and CDR2 as YDEGEE. Trimming pared 0 bases from V and 10 bases from J, leaving 14 bases between. The CDR3 loop spans 15 amino acids. In nucleotides, the CDR3 is TGTGCCAGCAGCTTGGTGGGCTCAGGAGGGTCACCCCTCCACTTT. This codes for CASSLVGSGGSPLHF.

V usage is TRBV6-1 and J usage is TRBJ2-7, with TRBD1 matching over 8 bases. CDR1 is MNHNS and CDR2 is SASEGT in the germline V gene. The ends lost 0 bases at V and 6 bases at J; junction bases unmatched: 13. The CDR3 is made up of 17 amino acids. The CDR3 bases are TGTGCCAGCAGTGAAGCGCTAGGGGGCAGGGGGCAATCCGAGCAGTACTTC. It encodes CASSEALGGRGQSEQYF.

The chain couples TRBV5-5 to TRBJ1-4; unclear D gene. CDR3 size: 17 residues. In germline, CDR1 is SGHKS, CDR2 YYEKEE (reference sequence). V was shortened by 1 base and J by 0 bases, with 13 bases between the two germline ends. The DNA for the CDR3 is TGTGCCAGCAGCTTGCTATTAGTAAGAGCAACTAATGAAAAACTGTTTTTT. This encodes CASSLLLVRATNEKLFF.

V and J are TRBV27 and TRBJ1-1, with 7 bases fitting TRBD1. The CDR3 spans 14 residues. After removal of 6 bases from V and 6 bases from J, the junction contained 10 bases not matched to a gene. Germline V CDR1 and CDR2: MNHEY, SMNVEV (reference sequence). DNA for the CDR3: TGTGCCAGCAGCTTAGGAGGGGGCCGGGCTGAAGCTTTCTTT. This codes for CASSLGGGRAEAFF.

This sequence joins TRBV4-3 and TRBJ1-3; D is perhaps TRBD1 (5 bases). CDR3 size: 17 residues. CDR1 is LGHNA, CDR2 YSLEER, per germline. V lost 4 bases and J 0 bases, leaving 16 bases between the germline ends. CDR3 in amino acids: CASSRQGGLSSGNTIYF. The CDR3 nucleotides read TGCGCCAGCAGCCGCCAGGGTGGTTTGAGCTCTGGAAACACCATATATTTT.

The V gene is TRBV10-2, the J gene TRBJ2-2; no clear D gene. CDR1 and CDR2 from the germline V gene are WSHSY and SAAADI. V was pared by 6 bases and J by 5 bases, with 4 bases between. CDR3 length: 11 residues. The CDR3 loop is CASRRTGELFF. DNA of the CDR3: TGCGCCAGCAGACGGACCGGGGAGCTGTTTTTT.

This chain uses TRBV28 with TRBJ1-1; the D gene is possibly TRBD1 (6 bases). Deletions cut 8 bases from V and 2 bases from J, with 12 bases between. This CDR3 region has 13 residues. Germline loops: CDR1 MDHEN, CDR2 SYDVKM. The chain's CDR3 is CASADRVNTEAFF. CDR3 DNA: TGTGCCAGCGCGGACAGAGTAAACACTGAAGCTTTCTTT.

CDR3 DNA sequence: TGTGCCACCAGCAGCTGGACTAGCGGGAGTAAAAATGAGCAGTTCTTC. Encoded protein: CATSSWTSGSKNEQFF. V gene TRBV15 combines with J gene TRBJ2-1, with TRBD2 identical over 13 bases. This CDR3 has 16 amino acids. The V segment lost 3 bases and the J segment 7 bases; nucleotides outside the gene matches: 6. CDR1 and CDR2 (germline): LNHNV, YYDKDF (reference sequence).

The CDR3 DNA reads TGTGCCAGCAGCGTAGATGTTCCCTCACTGGCCAAAAACATTCAGTACTTC. Its protein is CASSVDVPSLAKNIQYF. V gene TRBV9 combines with J gene TRBJ2-4; D is ambiguous. The V end lost 0 bases, the J end lost 1 base, and 14 bases lay between the germline ends. The CDR3 length is 17 residues. CDR1 and CDR2 (germline): SGDLS, YYNGEE.